This T cell receptor beta chain was obtained from a study of T-cell reconstitution after alpha-beta-depleted transplantation in children. A TCRbeta library incorporating unique molecular identifiers was prepared. Via MiXCR, TCRdb re-called the PCR reads, giving one row per CDR3 protein. The sample has more than 550,000 distinct CDR3 sequences; 10% to 13% are singletons. This CDR3 region has 16 residues. V gave up 0 bases and J gave up 6 bases, with 18 bases separating them. The germline gives CDR1 DFQATT, CDR2 SNEGSKA (reference sequence). This clonotype was seen at least ten times. This sequence joins TRBV20-1 and TRBJ2-1, with a tentative D call TRBD2 (6 bases). This receptor was obtained from a human donor who donated a stem cell graft to a child with acute myeloid leukemia. This specimen consisted of PBMCs from the stem cell graft donor, obtained from the stem cell graft. CDR3 sequence: CSARDGGEAGSNEQFF. CDR3 coding DNA: TGCAGTGCTAGAGATGGTGGAGAAGCGGGTAGCAATGAGCAGTTCTTC.